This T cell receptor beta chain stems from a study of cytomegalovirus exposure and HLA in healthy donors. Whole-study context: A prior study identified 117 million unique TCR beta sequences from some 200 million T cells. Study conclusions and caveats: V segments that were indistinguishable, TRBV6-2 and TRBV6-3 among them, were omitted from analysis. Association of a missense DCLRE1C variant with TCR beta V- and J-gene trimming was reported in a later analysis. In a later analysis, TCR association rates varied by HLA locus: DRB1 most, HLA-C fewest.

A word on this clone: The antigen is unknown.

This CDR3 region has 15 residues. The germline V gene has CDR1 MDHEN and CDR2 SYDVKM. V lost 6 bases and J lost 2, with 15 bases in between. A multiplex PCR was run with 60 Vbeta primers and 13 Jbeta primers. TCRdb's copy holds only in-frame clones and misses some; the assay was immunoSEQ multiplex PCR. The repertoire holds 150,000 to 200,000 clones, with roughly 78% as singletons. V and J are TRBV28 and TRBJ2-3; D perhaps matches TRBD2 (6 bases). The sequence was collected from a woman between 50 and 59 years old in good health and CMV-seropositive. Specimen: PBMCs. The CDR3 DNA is TGTGCCAGCAGCGCCCCTACTAGCCTCACAGATACGCAGTATTTT. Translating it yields CASSAPTSLTDTQYF. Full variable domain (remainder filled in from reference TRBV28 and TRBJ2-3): DVKVTQSSRYLVKRTGEKVFLECVQDMDHENMFWYRQDPGLGLRLIYFSYDVKMKEKGDIPEGYSVSREKKERFSLILESASTNQTSMYLCASSAPTSLTDTQYFGPGTRLTVL.